A single T cell receptor (beta chain) is shown here with its context. This sample stems from a study of cytotoxic CD8 clonotypes in ibrutinib-treated CLL. Background on the study: Productive templates averaged about 260,000 per sample, and productive rearrangements 90,000 to 95,000.

The CDR3 is 14 amino acids. CDR1 is SGHRS and CDR2 is YFSETQ in the germline V gene. J gave up 8 bases and V 0 bases, and 7 bases lay outside the gene matches. Cryopreserved PBMCs supplied about 2 micrograms of genomic DNA for TCR beta libraries. Depths of 1 in 200,000 to 1 in 1 million T cells were the sequencing target. Profiled with immunoSEQ multiplex PCR; TCRdb holds only in-frame clones, not every one. The data hold over 100,000 clones, with about 53% observed a single time. The source was PBMCs, collected after 24 months of ibrutinib treatment. V is TRBV5-1 and J is TRBJ1-2, with 7 bases matching TRBD1. The clonotype comes from a human donor with chronic lymphocytic leukemia. The CDR3 DNA is TGCGCCAGCAGCTTGGTGTCAGGGGGACAGGGCTACACCTTC. Its translation: CASSLVSGGQGYTF.